This T cell receptor beta chain was profiled in a study of cytomegalovirus exposure and HLA in healthy donors (TCRdb year 2017). With regard to the full study: According to an earlier analysis of 587 of the donors, about 179 million T cells yielded 117 million unique TCR beta sequences and 276 Gb of sequence data. The study combined high-throughput TCR immunosequencing, statistical association of individual TCRs with disease status, and machine learning to predict cytomegalovirus infection status. HLA typing covered class I and class II loci at four-digit resolution. Donor age, sex, ethnicity and CMV serostatus were compiled together with the repertoire data. An early release that covered more than 550 HLA-typed donors contained approximately 300 gigabases of sequencing data and roughly 84 million unique TCR sequences. Typing coverage differed by locus: A, B, C, DRB1 and DQB1 were typed in about 620-640 donors, DQA1 in about 500, DPA1 in some 570, and DPB1 in just under 480. Among 350 to 400 genotyped donors of the cohort, an average of about 240,000 unique TCR beta nucleotide sequences were sequenced per donor, around 20% of them non-productive. The genetic ancestry cluster associated with self-reported Caucasian donors included 81% of the approximately 410 genotyped donors. In a later analysis, previously published TCR beta repertoires from 600 to 850 donors were re-analyzed and high-resolution HLA genotyping was added so that TCR occurrence patterns could be studied. The aim of the study was to test whether cataloging public T cell receptors could identify signatures of past pathogen exposure. Genome-wide SNP genotypes for about three fifths of the roughly 700 donors were used in a later genetic analysis, which treated that subset as a discovery cohort. The T cell repertoires of around 730 subjects were profiled by immunosequencing and related to cytomegalovirus serostatus. To decide whether each TCR beta V gene segment behaved as functional or pseudogenic, an earlier analysis of some 600 of the donors relied on high-throughput TCR beta sequencing. Four to six DR-DQ haplotypes were handled as single units for association and clustering, since linkage in the cohort was strong. Every repertoire in the discovery cohort had been generated on one and the same sequencing platform. The later analysis used no new phenotypic data to find candidate immune exposures, relying instead on TCR beta sequences and their occurrence across donors. Along with the roughly 670-subject first cohort, a separate validation cohort of over 90 different subjects was used. Results and caveats for the whole study, not just this receptor: The 87-base-pair reads could not distinguish some IMGT-functional V segments, including TRBV6-2 and TRBV6-3, so those segments were excluded. The only immune exposure information available for the cohort was CMV serostatus. A group of highly shared sequence variants was considered likely to be a technical artifact of the sequencing pipeline. When HLA alleles, especially DR and DQ, strongly co-occurred, TCR associations were difficult to assign to individual alleles. The study gave a list of over 150 TCR beta chains associated with cytomegalovirus. Most TCR sequences were observed very rarely across donors, whereas some public TCRs were present in many individuals. In a later analysis, the rate of TCR association differed among HLA loci, with DRB1 alleles having the most associated TCRs and HLA-C alleles having the fewest. In this cohort, only TCR beta chains were sequenced, and detectable features were limited by the absence of alpha or paired-chain data. Because some donors lacked HLA typing at each locus, the association tests relied only on the typed subset. A later genetic analysis reported fewer N-insertions in productive TCRs among donors in an Asian-associated ancestry cluster than the roughly 670-donor mean. Most CMV-associated TCR beta chains appeared to be HLA-restricted in a later analysis, and the HLA associations seemed to be driven largely by CMV exposure. In a later analysis, around 17,000 TCR beta sequences were associated with specific HLA alleles at a false discovery rate of 0.05. In a later genetic analysis, a missense DCLRE1C variant was associated with V-gene and J-gene trimming of TCR beta chains, and the association was replicated in an independent cohort. According to the authors, the approach could potentially be generalized to other disease states and immunological phenotypes. Roughly uniform sequencing depth across donors was assumed in presence/absence analyses, although this assumption may not hold. In a later analysis, HLA-associated TCR beta chains were found to be more clonally expanded and to have lower generation probabilities than equally common non-associated chains. Because counts were too low, roughly 16 rarely observed V segments, including chromosome 9 orphons, were excluded from the earlier analysis of 587 of the donors. A later analysis reported that several top co-occurrence clusters appeared linked to parvovirus B19, influenza, CMV and Epstein-Barr virus. Three of the identified cytomegalovirus-associated TCR beta chains were confirmed in vitro to be specific for cytomegalovirus antigens. A further reported finding was that TCR beta sequences accurately predicted the HLA-A and HLA-B alleles for most subjects in the first cohort. The classifier was reported to diagnose cytomegalovirus status with high specificity and sensitivity in both the original and validation cohorts. In an earlier analysis of 450 to 750 of the donors, most TCR beta V segments appeared in productive rearrangements about 90% or about 30% of the time, broadly matching IMGT annotations. Linkage disequilibrium might explain the correlated functional status among segregating V segments, but an unknown experimental factor could not be excluded.

The library was generated by the immunoSEQ multiplex PCR assay. The multiplex PCR relied on a mix of 60 forward primers for TCR Vbeta segments and 13 reverse primers for TCR Jbeta segments. A multiplex PCR assay on genomic DNA amplified the CDR3 region of rearranged TCR beta genes. The Illumina HiSeq System was used to sequence the amplified TCR beta libraries as 87-base-pair reads. In the original analysis: In a later analysis, some 80 million unique TCR beta chains were counted across the 500 to 850 repertoires, and approximately 11 million of these chains were shared by at least two donors. Raw reads were error-corrected and collapsed into unique sequences with a nearest-neighbor algorithm that merged closely related sequences to remove PCR and sequencing errors. To assign V, D and J gene segments, CDR3 sequences were aligned to IMGT reference sequences. Each retained sequence needed at least a six-nucleotide match to both a V gene segment and a J gene segment. Rearrangements were called productive when the CDR3 lacked stop codons and stayed in frame with V and J; all others were non-productive. Following IMGT convention, CDR3 was defined as the stretch from the second conserved V-encoded cysteine up to the conserved J-encoded phenylalanine. The earlier analysis of about 610 of the donors excluded any sequence lacking an unambiguous match to a single V gene segment. An earlier analysis of some 500 of the donors classified V segments as functional when productive rearrangements were above 56.7% and as segregating when the standard deviation between donors was above 5%. A statistical classification framework was developed to diagnose cytomegalovirus status using the catalog of TCR beta chain sequences. V and J gene assignment, in a later analysis, came from comparing TCR nucleotide sequences with IMGT/GENE-DB human TR gene sequences. The TCRdist pipeline was used in a later analysis to assign CDR3 sequences and most-parsimonious VDJ recombination scenarios. In a later analysis, every TCR beta chain was defined by the combination of its CDR3 amino acid sequence and its V-gene family, and reads without a unique V-gene family were dropped. In a later analysis, 500 to 700 highly shared, low-generation-probability nucleotide sequences were removed to address suspected cross-contamination and a sequencing artifact. For each public chain, a later analysis derived a clonal expansion index from normalized ranks of inferred template counts within each repertoire. In a later analysis, generation probabilities were computed with a VDJ recombination model fitted to out-of-frame rearrangements, and the resulting probabilities were checked against IGoR. A later analysis scored TCR-TCR, TCR-HLA and TCR-CMV co-occurrence with hypergeometric tests, applying a repertoire-size bias correction to TCR pairs. In a later analysis, false discovery rates were estimated by permuting HLA or CMV assignments 20 times. In a later analysis, co-occurring TCRs were grouped using DBSCAN, and TCRdist sequence similarity was added for clustering within HLA-allele-positive subsets. For co-occurrence clustering, repertoires with fewer than 30,000 or more than 120,000 public chains were excluded, along with roughly 5 repertoires with anomalous nucleotide sharing. TCRdb retrieved this table from immuneACCESS and kept in-frame rearrangements only. Not all clones are present; in checked studies, unresolved V genes account for under half, and no reason is known for the remainder. Clone size and the V and J calls come from that table; the DNA yielded D and trimming. Within this sample are 100,000 or so clones, with just under 80% of them counted one time only. Together, the top ten hold about 7.3% of the sample.

The cohort consisted of 650 to 700 healthy bone marrow donors. At the time of sampling, every cohort member was nominally healthy, though immune exposures that went unrecorded were likely present. The donor tested CMV seronegative, placing the donor among the roughly 400 seronegative members of the cohort. Each donor provided a peripheral blood sample, and peripheral blood mononuclear cells were used for TCR beta sequencing. Genomic DNA extraction from the blood cell samples was performed with the Qiagen DNeasy Blood Extraction Kit. On this clone itself: Its binding antigen is unknown. No qualities accompany the bases; no much larger clone lies one base away.

The CDR3 runs 14 amino acids, cysteine and phenylalanine included. The retained sequence is limited to the CDR3, 42 bases, with the frame set at the first base. V is cut back by 5 bases and J by 4 bases, with 4 bases in the junction unmatched. CDR1 and CDR2, per the germline V gene, are SNHLY and FYNNEI. The specimen sequenced was PBMCs. The chain was built from TRBV2 and TRBJ1-1; 10 central bases correspond to TRBD1. The receptor comes from a man younger than 40 in good health and CMV-seronegative. The CDR3 here reads CASSRQGAGTEAFF. The sequence in DNA is TGTGCCAGCAGTAGACAGGGGGCAGGCACTGAAGCTTTCTTT.